Listed here are 3 T cell receptor beta chains from one sample, sequenced in a study of T cell changes during pregnancy in multiple sclerosis. Profiled with immunoSEQ multiplex PCR; TCRdb holds only in-frame clones, not every one. Of some 20,000 clones in the sample, around 88% were seen once. Sequenced material: CD4+ T cells from peripheral blood mononuclear cells, taken in the first trimester of pregnancy. These receptors all stem from a female donor in good health, enrolled as a control in a pregnancy study.

The genes are TRBV4-2 and TRBJ1-3; D remains unclear. This CDR3 has 16 amino acids. Trimming left V 4 bases short and J 1 base short, with 14 bases between. Germline CDR1 is LGHNA and CDR2 is YNFKEQ. DNA for the CDR3: TGTGCCAGCAGCCTCCCGACGGCGACATCTGGAAACACCATATATTTT. This sequence encodes CASSLPTATSGNTIYF.

This clone was detected only a few times. This rearrangement joins TRBV7-2 to TRBJ1-2, with 8 bases that match TRBD1. With 5 bases clipped from V and 2 bases from J, the junction kept 4 bases outside the gene matches. The CDR3 is 14 residues long. The germline CDR1 and CDR2 sequences are SGHTA and FQGNSA. The CDR3 sequence is CASSDRQGNYGYTF. For the CDR3, the DNA is TGTGCCAGCAGCGACCGACAGGGGAACTATGGCTACACCTTC.

The chain recombines TRBV28 with TRBJ1-1; D possibly corresponds to TRBD1 (6 bases). This CDR3 comprises 14 residues. V lost 6 bases to trimming and J lost 4 bases, with 15 bases between them. Germline assignment: CDR1 MDHEN and CDR2 SYDVKM. CDR3 region: CASSSPGVITEAFF. CDR3 DNA sequence: TGTGCCAGCAGCTCTCCAGGGGTGATCACTGAAGCTTTCTTT.